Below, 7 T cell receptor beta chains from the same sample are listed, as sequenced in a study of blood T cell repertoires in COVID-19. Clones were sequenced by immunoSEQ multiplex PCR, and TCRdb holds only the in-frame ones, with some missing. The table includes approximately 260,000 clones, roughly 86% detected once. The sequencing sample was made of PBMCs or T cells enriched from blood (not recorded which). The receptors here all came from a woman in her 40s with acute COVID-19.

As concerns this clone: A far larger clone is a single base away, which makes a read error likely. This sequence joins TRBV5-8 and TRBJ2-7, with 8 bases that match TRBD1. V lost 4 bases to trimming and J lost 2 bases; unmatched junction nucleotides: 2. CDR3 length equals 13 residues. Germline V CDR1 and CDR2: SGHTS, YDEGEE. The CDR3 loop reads CASSRDRTYEQYF. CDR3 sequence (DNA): TGTGCCAGCAGCCGGGACAGGACCTACGAGCAGTACTTC. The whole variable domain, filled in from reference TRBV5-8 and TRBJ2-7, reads EAGVTQSPTHLIKTRGQQATLRCSPISGHTSVYWYQQALGLGLQFLLWYDEGEERNRGNFPPRFSGRQFPNYSSELNVNALELEDSALYLCASSRDRTYEQYFGPGTRLTVT.

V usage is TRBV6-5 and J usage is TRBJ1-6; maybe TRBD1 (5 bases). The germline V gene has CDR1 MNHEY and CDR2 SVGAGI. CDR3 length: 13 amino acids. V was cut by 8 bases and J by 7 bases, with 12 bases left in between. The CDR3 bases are TGTGCCAGCGGCCAGACAGACAATTCACCCCTCCACTTT. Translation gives CASGQTDNSPLHF.

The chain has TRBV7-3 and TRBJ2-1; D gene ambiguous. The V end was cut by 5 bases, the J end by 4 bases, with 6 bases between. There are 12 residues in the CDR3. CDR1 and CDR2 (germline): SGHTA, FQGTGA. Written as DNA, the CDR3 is TGTGCCAGCAGCAATCTATACAATGAGCAGTTCTTC. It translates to CASSNLYNEQFF.

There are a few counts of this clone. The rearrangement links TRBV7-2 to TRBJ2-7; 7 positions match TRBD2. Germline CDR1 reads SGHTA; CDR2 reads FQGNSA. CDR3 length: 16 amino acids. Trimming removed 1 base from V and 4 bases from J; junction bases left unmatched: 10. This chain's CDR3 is CASSLVRLAVYYEQYF. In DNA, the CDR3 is TGTGCCAGCAGCTTAGTACGTCTAGCGGTATATTACGAGCAGTACTTC.

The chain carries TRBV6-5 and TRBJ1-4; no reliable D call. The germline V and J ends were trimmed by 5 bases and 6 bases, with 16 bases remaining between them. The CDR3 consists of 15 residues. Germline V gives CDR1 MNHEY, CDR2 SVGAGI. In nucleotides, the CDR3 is TGTGCCAGCAGTCTAGCGGGAGGAAGTGATGAAAAACTGTTTTTT. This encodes CASSLAGGSDEKLFF.

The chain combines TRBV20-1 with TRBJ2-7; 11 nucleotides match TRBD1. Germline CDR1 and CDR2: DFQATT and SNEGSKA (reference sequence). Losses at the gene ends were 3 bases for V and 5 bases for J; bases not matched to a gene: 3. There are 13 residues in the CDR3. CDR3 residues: CSASGDRGDEQYF. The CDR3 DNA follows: TGCAGTGCTAGTGGGGACAGGGGGGACGAGCAGTACTTC.

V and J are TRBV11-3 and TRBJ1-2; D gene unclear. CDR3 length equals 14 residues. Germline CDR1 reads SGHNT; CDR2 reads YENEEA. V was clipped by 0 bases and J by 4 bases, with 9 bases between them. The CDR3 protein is CASSLDGSGYGYTF. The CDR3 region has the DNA TGTGCCAGCAGCTTAGACGGGTCGGGCTATGGCTACACCTTC.